This T cell receptor beta chain was documented in a study of Ad26.COV2.S vaccination and SARS-CoV-2 variants. Study results and caveats: Breadth, reportedly substantial, characterized the spike-specific CD8+ and CD4+ T cell responses after vaccination.

On this clone itself: What it binds is unknown.

Trimming removed 1 base from V and 4 bases from J, with 10 bases in between. Germline-derived CDR1 and CDR2 are ENHRY and SYGVKD. The CDR3 spans 14 residues. Treatment denoted: over 15 received Ad26.COV2.S at low or high dose, single or two shots; about 5 received placebo; per-sample allocation not given. The samples date from day 63 after the first vaccine or placebo injection. The repertoire was sequenced with immunoSEQ multiplex PCR; TCRdb's copy has only in-frame clones and lacks some. The sample lists 300,000 to 400,000 clones, around 86% occurring once. The sequencing here drew on peripheral blood, taken in a trial of Ad26.COV2.S vaccine versus placebo. The V call is TRBV10-3, the J call TRBJ1-2; the D gene is possibly TRBD1 (5 bases). This TCR was sampled from a person between 18 and 60 years old who received the Ad26.COV2.S COVID-19 vaccine or a placebo. The CDR3 loop reads CAISEYGDRYGYTF. DNA for the CDR3: TGTGCCATCAGTGAGTACGGGGACCGCTATGGCTACACCTTC.